Presented here are 12 T cell receptor beta chains from one specimen sequenced in a study of blood T cell repertoires in COVID-19. The data were produced by immunoSEQ multiplex PCR, yet TCRdb's version contains in-frame clones alone and is incomplete. The sample includes about 170,000 clones, around 83% seen only once; the top ten take roughly a fifth. The sequencing sample was made of peripheral blood. The receptors derive from a woman in her 70s who had recovered from COVID-19.

The chain combines TRBV7-9 with TRBJ2-1, with TRBD2 matching 10 bases. Per the germline V gene, CDR1 is SEHNR and CDR2 is FQNEAQ (reference sequence). The CDR3 has 19 residues. With 0 bases clipped from V and 1 base from J, the junction kept 9 bases outside the gene matches. For the CDR3, the DNA is TGTGCCAGCAGCTTAGCAGGGGGAGCGGGAGGGAAGTCCTACAATGAGCAGTTCTTC. It specifies CASSLAGGAGGKSYNEQFF.

The V gene is TRBV19, the J gene TRBJ2-1; 10 nucleotides align to TRBD2. The CDR3 is 14 amino acids. Germline V CDR1 and CDR2: LNHDA, SQIVND (reference sequence). J gave up 12 bases and V 7 bases, and 12 bases lay outside the gene matches. The CDR3 protein is CASTRLAGRDPQFF. Here the CDR3 DNA reads TGTGCCAGTACCCGACTAGCGGGTAGGGACCCGCAGTTCTTC.

This clone was seen only a few times. This chain uses TRBV3-1 (or the pseudogene TRBV3-2) with TRBJ1-1, with D hard to call. With 1 base removed from V and 7 bases from J, the gap between germline ends came to 7 bases. The CDR3 is 12 amino acids. The germline gives CDR1 LGHDT, CDR2 YNNKEL (reference sequence). The CDR3 loop is CASSQGGFEAFF. Here the CDR3 DNA reads TGTGCCAGCAGCCAAGGAGGATTTGAAGCTTTCTTT.

V is TRBV7-2 and J is TRBJ2-2; a weak D match, TRBD2 (5 bases). The CDR3 covers 14 residues. V gave up 0 bases and J gave up 6 bases, with 8 bases separating them. The V gene's germline CDR1 is SGHTA and CDR2 FQGNSA. The CDR3 region is CASSLARGSGELFF. The CDR3 coding sequence is TGTGCCAGCAGCTTAGCCCGGGGTTCCGGGGAGCTGTTTTTT. Full variable domain (outside the CDR3, taken from reference TRBV7-2 and TRBJ2-2): GAGVSQSPSNKVTEKGKDVELRCDPISGHTALYWYRQSLGQGLEFLIYFQGNSAPDKSGLPSDRFSAERTGGSVSTLTIQRTQQEDSAVYLCASSLARGSGELFFGEGSRLTVL.

The sample holds a few counts of this clone. The chain carries TRBV19 and TRBJ2-3; 7 nucleotides line up with TRBD2. Unmatched junction bases numbered 8, after V lost 5 bases and J lost 12 bases. The CDR3 consists of 12 residues. Germline V gene sequence: CDR1 LNHDA, CDR2 SQIVND (reference sequence). This chain's CDR3 is CASSANSGSQYF. CDR3 DNA: TGTGCCAGTAGTGCCAATAGCGGGTCCCAGTATTTT.

The chain couples TRBV7-2 to TRBJ2-1, with 11 bases aligning to TRBD2. After removal of 5 bases from V and 4 bases from J, the junction contained 10 bases not matched to a gene. The germline V gene encodes CDR1 SGHTA and CDR2 FQGNSA. This CDR3 is 17 amino acids long. CDR3 DNA sequence: TGTGCCAGCAGCCCCGCCCTAGCGGGAGGAGGGTACAATGAGCAGTTCTTC. This encodes CASSPALAGGGYNEQFF. Full variable domain (missing parts from reference TRBV7-2 and TRBJ2-1): GAGVSQSPSNKVTEKGKDVELRCDPISGHTALYWYRQSLGQGLEFLIYFQGNSAPDKSGLPSDRFSAERTGGSVSTLTIQRTQQEDSAVYLCASSPALAGGGYNEQFFGPGTRLTVL.

The CDR3 here is CASSSPRGDYNEQFF. The CDR3 nucleotides read TGTGCCAGCAGTTCGCCGCGGGGGGACTACAATGAGCAGTTCTTC. This sequence joins TRBV6-5 and TRBJ2-1; 8 positions match TRBD2. The CDR3 sequence is 15 residues long. The germline CDR1 and CDR2 sequences are MNHEY and SVGAGI. Trimming removed 4 bases from V and 3 bases from J; junction bases left unmatched: 5.

This clone was seen only once. V is TRBV7-2 and J is TRBJ1-3; D gene uncertain. CDR3 length: 12 amino acids. Germline V gives CDR1 SGHTA, CDR2 FQGNSA. V was trimmed by 2 bases and J by 5 bases, leaving 4 bases between them. CDR3 in DNA: TGTGCCAGCAGCTTAAAGCGAAACACCATATATTTT. Its protein product is CASSLKRNTIYF. Looking up the rest from reference TRBV7-2 and TRBJ1-3 gives the full variable domain: GAGVSQSPSNKVTEKGKDVELRCDPISGHTALYWYRQSLGQGLEFLIYFQGNSAPDKSGLPSDRFSAERTGGSVSTLTIQRTQQEDSAVYLCASSLKRNTIYFGEGSWLTVV.

The chain has TRBV10-3 and TRBJ2-1; 7 bases fit TRBD1. From germline, CDR1 is ENHRY and CDR2 SYGVKD. Unmatched junction bases numbered 5, after V lost 7 bases and J lost 2 bases. This CDR3 is 14 amino acids long. In DNA form, the CDR3 reads TGTGCCATCACCCGAGACAGGGCCTACAATGAGCAGTTCTTC. Its protein is CAITRDRAYNEQFF.

The chain uses TRBV28 and TRBJ2-7; maybe TRBD1 (6 bases). Germline CDR1 MDHEN, CDR2 SYDVKM. V lost 3 bases, J lost 0 bases, and 18 bases lay in between. CDR3 size: 17 residues. The CDR3 here is CASSFNLRDTLSYEQYF. The CDR3 DNA sequence: TGTGCCAGCAGTTTTAATTTAAGGGACACCCTCTCCTACGAGCAGTACTTC.

The chain carries TRBV6-5 and TRBJ2-7; 8 bases fit TRBD2. With 2 bases clipped from V and 6 bases from J, the junction kept 12 bases outside the gene matches. CDR3 length: 16 residues. Germline CDR1 reads MNHEY; CDR2 reads SVGAGI. The CDR3 region has the DNA TGTGCCAGCAGTTACGACGGGAGGGGCCCTACGGCCGAGCAGTACTTC. Translating gives CASSYDGRGPTAEQYF.

The chain carries TRBV18 and TRBJ1-4; 10 bases align to TRBD1. CDR1 is KGHSH and CDR2 is LQKENI in the germline V gene. V trimming: 4 bases; J trimming: 7 bases; junction bases outside the gene matches: 0. The CDR3 loop spans 13 amino acids. CDR3 loop: CASSRDRGEKLFF. For the CDR3, the DNA is TGTGCCAGCTCACGGGACAGGGGTGAAAAACTGTTTTTT.